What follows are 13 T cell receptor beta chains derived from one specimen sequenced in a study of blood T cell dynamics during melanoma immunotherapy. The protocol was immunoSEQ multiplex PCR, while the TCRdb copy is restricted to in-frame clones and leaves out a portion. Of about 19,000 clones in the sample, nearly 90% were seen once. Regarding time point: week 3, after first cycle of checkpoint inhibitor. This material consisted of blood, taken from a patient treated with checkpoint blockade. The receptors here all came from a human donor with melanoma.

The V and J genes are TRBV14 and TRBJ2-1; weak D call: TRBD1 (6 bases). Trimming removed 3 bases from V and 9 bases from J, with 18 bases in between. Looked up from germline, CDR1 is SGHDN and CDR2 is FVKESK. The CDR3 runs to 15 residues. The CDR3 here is CASSHRQAPSGEQFF. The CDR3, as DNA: TGTGCCAGCAGCCACCGACAGGCCCCATCTGGTGAGCAGTTCTTC.

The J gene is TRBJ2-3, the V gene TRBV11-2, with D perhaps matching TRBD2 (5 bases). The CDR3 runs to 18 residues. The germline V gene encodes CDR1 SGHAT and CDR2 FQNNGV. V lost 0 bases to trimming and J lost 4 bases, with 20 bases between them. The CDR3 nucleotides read TGTGCCAGCAGCTTAGACCTACTAGAGCGTCCTGGAGCAGATACGCAGTATTTT. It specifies CASSLDLLERPGADTQYF.

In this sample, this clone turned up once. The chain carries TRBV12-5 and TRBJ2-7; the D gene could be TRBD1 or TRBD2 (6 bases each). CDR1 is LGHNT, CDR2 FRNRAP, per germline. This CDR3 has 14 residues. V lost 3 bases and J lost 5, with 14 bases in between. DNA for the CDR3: TGTGCTAGTGGTTTAGGTGGTAGGGGGGACGAGCAGTACTTC. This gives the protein CASGLGGRGDEQYF.

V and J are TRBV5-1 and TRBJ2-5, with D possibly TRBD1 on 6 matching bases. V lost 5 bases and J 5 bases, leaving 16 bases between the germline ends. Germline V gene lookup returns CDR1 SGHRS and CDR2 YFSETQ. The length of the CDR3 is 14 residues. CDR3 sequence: CASSVLGRGETQYF. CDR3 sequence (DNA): TGCGCCAGCAGTGTCTTAGGAAGGGGGGAGACCCAGTACTTC.

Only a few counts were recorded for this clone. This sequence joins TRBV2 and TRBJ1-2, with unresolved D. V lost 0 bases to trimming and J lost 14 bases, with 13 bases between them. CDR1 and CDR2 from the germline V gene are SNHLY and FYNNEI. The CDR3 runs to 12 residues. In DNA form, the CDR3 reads TGTGCCAGCAGTGAAGCTGGGCAGGACGTAACCTTC. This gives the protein CASSEAGQDVTF.

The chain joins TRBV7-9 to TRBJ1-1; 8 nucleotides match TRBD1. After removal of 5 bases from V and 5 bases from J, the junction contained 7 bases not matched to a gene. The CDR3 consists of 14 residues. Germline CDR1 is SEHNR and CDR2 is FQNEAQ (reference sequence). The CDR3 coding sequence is TGTGCCAGCAGCCTCGGACAGGGTAGGACTGAAGCTTTCTTT. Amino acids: CASSLGQGRTEAFF.

CDR3 region: CASSIPTQETQYF. The CDR3 nucleotides read TGTGCCAGTAGTATCCCGACCCAAGAGACCCAGTACTTC. The chain carries TRBV19 and TRBJ2-5; D ambiguous. The CDR3 extends over 13 amino acids. CDR1 LNHDA and CDR2 SQIVND come from the germline V gene (reference sequence). The ends were cut back, 3 bases at V and 1 base at J, with 6 bases in the middle.

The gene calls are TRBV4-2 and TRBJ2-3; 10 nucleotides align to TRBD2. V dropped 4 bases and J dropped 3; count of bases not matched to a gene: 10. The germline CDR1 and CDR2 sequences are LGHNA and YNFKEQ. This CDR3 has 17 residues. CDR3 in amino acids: CASSPGGLAGVTDTQYF. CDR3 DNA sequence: TGTGCCAGCAGCCCCGGGGGGCTAGCGGGAGTGACAGATACGCAGTATTTT.

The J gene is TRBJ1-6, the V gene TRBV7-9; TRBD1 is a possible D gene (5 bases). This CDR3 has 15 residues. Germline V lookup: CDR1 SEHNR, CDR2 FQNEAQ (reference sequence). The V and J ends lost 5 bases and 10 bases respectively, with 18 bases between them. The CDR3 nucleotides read TGTGCCAGCAGCACCAGGGACCTTAGGACGTCACCCCTCCACTTT. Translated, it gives CASSTRDLRTSPLHF.

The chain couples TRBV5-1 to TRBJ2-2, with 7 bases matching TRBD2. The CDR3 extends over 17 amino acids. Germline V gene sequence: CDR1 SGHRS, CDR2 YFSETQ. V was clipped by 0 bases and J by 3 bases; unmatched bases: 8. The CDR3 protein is CASSLDLGRSYTGELFF. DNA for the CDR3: TGCGCCAGCAGCTTGGACCTCGGGAGGTCGTACACCGGGGAGCTGTTTTTT. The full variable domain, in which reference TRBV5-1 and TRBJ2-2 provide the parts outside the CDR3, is KAGVTQTPRYLIKTRGQQVTLSCSPISGHRSVSWYQQTPGQGLQFLFEYFSETQRNKGNFPGRFSGRQFSNSRSEMNVSTLELGDSALYLCASSLDLGRSYTGELFFGEGSRLTVL.

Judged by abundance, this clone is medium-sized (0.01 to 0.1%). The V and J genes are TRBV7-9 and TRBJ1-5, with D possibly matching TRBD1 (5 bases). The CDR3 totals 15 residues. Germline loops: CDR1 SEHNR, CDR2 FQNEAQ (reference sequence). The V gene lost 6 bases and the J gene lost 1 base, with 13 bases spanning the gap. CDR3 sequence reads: CASSPDSLSNQPQHF. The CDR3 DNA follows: TGTGCCAGCAGTCCTGACAGTCTCAGCAATCAGCCCCAGCATTTT.

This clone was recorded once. The CDR3, as DNA: TGTGCCAGCAGCTTAGTCCCCCTAGCGGGGATCTACGAGCAGTACTTC. Protein: CASSLVPLAGIYEQYF. The chain carries TRBV7-2 and TRBJ2-7; TRBD2 matches 9 bases. CDR1 is SGHTA and CDR2 is FQGNSA in the germline V gene. V lost 1 base, J lost 3 bases, and 7 bases stayed unmatched. The CDR3 loop spans 16 amino acids.

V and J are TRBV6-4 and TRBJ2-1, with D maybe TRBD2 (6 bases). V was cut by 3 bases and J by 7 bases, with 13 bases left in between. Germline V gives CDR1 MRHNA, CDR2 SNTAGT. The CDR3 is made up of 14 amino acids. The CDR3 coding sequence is TGTGCCAGCAGTGATACAGAGGAGGGAAATGAGCAGTTCTTC. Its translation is CASSDTEEGNEQFF.